The clone carrying this T cell receptor beta chain has at least ten counts. Its specificity is not known. Per germline, CDR1 LGHDT and CDR2 YNNKEL (reference sequence). The CDR3 loop spans 12 amino acids. Trimming shortened V by 4 bases and J by 3 bases, and 5 bases separated the two germline ends. This sample was included in a study of glioma-infiltrating T cells. Whole-study findings and limits: CDR3 overlap between tissue and blood was very small. Tissue-blood divergence was below expectation in non-neoplastic patients, above in gliomas.

TCR alpha and beta CDR3 regions were amplified from RNA using iRepertoire nested multiplex PCR. Input was about 95-400 ng of tissue mRNA or PBMC total RNA. TCRdb processed the multiplex PCR reads anew with MiXCR; each CDR3 protein has one entry. The sample lists roughly 200,000 distinct CDR3 sequences; roughly two fifths were seen once. The sample was glioma tissue, nonneoplastic brain tissue, or PBMCs (not recorded which). The V and J genes are TRBV3-1 and TRBJ2-3; D is uncertain. The receptor was derived from a human donor with low-grade glioma or glioblastoma, undergoing nonglioma brain surgery, or in good health (not recorded which). The CDR3 bases are TGTGCCAGCAGCCCAAGTACAGATACGCAGTATTTT. Protein sequence: CASSPSTDTQYF.